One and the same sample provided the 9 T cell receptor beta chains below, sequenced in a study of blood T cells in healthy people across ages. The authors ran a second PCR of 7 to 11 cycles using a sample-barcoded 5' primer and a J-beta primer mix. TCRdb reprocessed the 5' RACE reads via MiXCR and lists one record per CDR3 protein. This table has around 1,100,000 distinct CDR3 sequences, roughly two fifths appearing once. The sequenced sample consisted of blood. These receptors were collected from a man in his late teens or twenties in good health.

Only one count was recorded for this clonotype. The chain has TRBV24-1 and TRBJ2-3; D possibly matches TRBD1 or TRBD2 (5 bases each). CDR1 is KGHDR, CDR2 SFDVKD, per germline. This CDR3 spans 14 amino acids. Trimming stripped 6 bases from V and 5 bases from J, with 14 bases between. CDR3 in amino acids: CATSPVGVGDTQYF. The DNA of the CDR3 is TGTGCCACCAGTCCCGTGGGGGTCGGAGATACGCAGTATTTT.

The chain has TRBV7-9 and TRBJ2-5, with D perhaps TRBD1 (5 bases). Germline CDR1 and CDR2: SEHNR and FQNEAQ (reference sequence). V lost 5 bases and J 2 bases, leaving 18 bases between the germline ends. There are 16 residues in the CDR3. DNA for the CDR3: TGTGCCAGCAGCGACCTACAGGAGATACTTCAAGAGACCCAGTACTTC. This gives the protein CASSDLQEILQETQYF.

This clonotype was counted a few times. Here the CDR3 DNA reads TGTGCCAGCAGTTTTTCCGTACAAAGCTCCTACAATGAGCAGTTCTTC. Translation gives CASSFSVQSSYNEQFF. The V gene is TRBV27, the J gene TRBJ2-1; the D is unclear. Germline V gene sequence: CDR1 MNHEY, CDR2 SMNVEV (reference sequence). Trimming pared 3 bases from V and 0 bases from J, leaving 12 bases between. This CDR3 region has 16 residues.

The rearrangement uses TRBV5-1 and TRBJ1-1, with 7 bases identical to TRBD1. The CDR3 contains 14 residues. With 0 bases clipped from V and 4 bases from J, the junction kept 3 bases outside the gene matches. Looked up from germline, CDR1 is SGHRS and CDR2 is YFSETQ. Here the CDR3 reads CASSLEGTATEAFF. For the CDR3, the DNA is TGCGCCAGCAGCTTGGAAGGGACAGCCACTGAAGCTTTCTTT.

DNA for the CDR3: TGCGCCAGCAACCCGAGGGGGACTGGCTACAATGAGCAGTTCTTC. This codes for CASNPRGTGYNEQFF. This chain connects TRBV5-1 to TRBJ2-1, with D perhaps TRBD1 or TRBD2 (6 bases each). Trimming took off 6 bases at V and 3 bases at J, with 16 bases between the two ends. The CDR3 spans 15 residues. Germline lookup yields CDR1 SGHRS and CDR2 YFSETQ.

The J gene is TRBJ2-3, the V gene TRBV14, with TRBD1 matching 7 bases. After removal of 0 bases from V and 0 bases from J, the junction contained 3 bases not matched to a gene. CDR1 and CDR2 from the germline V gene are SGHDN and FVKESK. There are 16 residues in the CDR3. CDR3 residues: CASSQDGGQSTDTQYF. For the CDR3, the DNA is TGTGCCAGCAGCCAAGATGGGGGACAGAGCACAGATACGCAGTATTTT.

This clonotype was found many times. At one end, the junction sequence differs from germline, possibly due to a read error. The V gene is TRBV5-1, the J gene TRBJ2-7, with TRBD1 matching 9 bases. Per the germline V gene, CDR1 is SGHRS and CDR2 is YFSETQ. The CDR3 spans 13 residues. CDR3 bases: TGTGCCAGCAGCGACAGGGGGTCCTACGAGCAGTACTTC. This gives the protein CASSDRGSYEQYF.

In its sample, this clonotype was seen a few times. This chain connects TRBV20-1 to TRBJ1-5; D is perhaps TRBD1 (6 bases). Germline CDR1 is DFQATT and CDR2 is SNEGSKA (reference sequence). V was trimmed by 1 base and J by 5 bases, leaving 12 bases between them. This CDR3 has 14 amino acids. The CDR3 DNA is TGCAGTGCTAGAGGGGGGCAGAGAGATCAGCCCCAGCATTTT. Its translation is CSARGGQRDQPQHF.

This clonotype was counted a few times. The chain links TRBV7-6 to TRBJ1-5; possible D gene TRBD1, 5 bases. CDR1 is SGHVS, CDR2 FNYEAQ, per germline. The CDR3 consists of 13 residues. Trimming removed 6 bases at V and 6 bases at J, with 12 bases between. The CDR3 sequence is CASSPSGRQPQHF. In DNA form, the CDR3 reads TGTGCCAGCAGTCCATCGGGGCGTCAGCCCCAGCATTTT. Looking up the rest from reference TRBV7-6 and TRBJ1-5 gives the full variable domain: GAGVSQSPRYKVTKRGQDVALRCDPISGHVSLYWYRQALGQGPEFLTYFNYEAQQDKSGLPNDRFSAERPEGSISTLTIQRTEQRDSAMYRCASSPSGRQPQHFGDGTRLSIL.